One and the same sample provided the 22 T cell receptor beta chains below, sequenced in a study of blood T cell repertoires in COVID-19. This table comes from immunoSEQ multiplex PCR, and its TCRdb copy is limited to in-frame clones, with some not included. The data contain 65,000 or so clones, 75% to 90% of them singletons. The material sequenced was peripheral blood. These receptors were collected from a human donor with acute or convalescent COVID-19. The donor label of this sample is uncertain.

In DNA form, the CDR3 reads TGTGCCAGCAGCCCCCAAAGGGCAGGGGTCAATGAGCAGTTCTTC. It codes for CASSPQRAGVNEQFF. V usage is TRBV7-8 and J usage is TRBJ2-1, with a weak D call TRBD1 (6 bases). The germline V and J ends were trimmed by 5 bases and 6 bases, with 17 bases remaining between them. CDR1 and CDR2 from the germline V gene are SGHVS and FQNEAQ. CDR3 size: 15 residues.

The chain couples TRBV10-3 to TRBJ1-5, with 7 bases lining up with TRBD1. This CDR3 is 15 amino acids long. J lost 5 bases, V lost 0 bases, and 4 bases had no gene match. The V gene's germline CDR1 is ENHRY and CDR2 SYGVKD. The CDR3 nucleotides read TGTGCCATCAGTGAGTCGGTGGGACAGTATCAGCCCCAGCATTTT. Translation: CAISESVGQYQPQHF.

Only a few counts were recorded for this clone. For the CDR3, the DNA is TGTGCCAGCCGTAGTCAGGGCGCTAGCACAGATACGCAGTATTTT. Amino acid sequence: CASRSQGASTDTQYF. The chain uses TRBV25-1 and TRBJ2-3, with D possibly TRBD1 on 5 matching bases. V dropped 8 bases and J dropped 0 bases, with 15 bases sitting between them. Germline V CDR1 and CDR2: MGHDK, SYGVNS. This CDR3 is built from 15 residues.

The J gene is TRBJ1-1, the V gene TRBV5-5; 7 nucleotides line up with TRBD1. Trimming at V came to 4 bases and at J to 0 bases, leaving 3 bases not matched to a gene. Germline V lookup: CDR1 SGHKS, CDR2 YYEKEE (reference sequence). This CDR3 spans 14 amino acids. CDR3 loop: CASSDRVLNTEAFF. Here the CDR3 DNA reads TGTGCCAGCAGCGACAGGGTCTTGAACACTGAAGCTTTCTTT.

This rearrangement joins TRBV5-8 to TRBJ2-4; TRBD1 aligns across 9 bases. V lost 10 bases, J lost 7 bases, and 6 bases stayed unmatched. The CDR3 has 12 residues. CDR1 is SGHTS, CDR2 YDEGEE, per germline. In DNA, the CDR3 is TGTGCCTCGGGGACAGGGCTGAACATTCAGTACTTC. It yields the protein CASGTGLNIQYF.

In its sample, this clone was seen a few times. Other DNA variants within this sample encode the same CDR3. The rearrangement links TRBV6-5 to TRBJ1-1, with a tentative D call TRBD1 (5 bases). This CDR3 comprises 13 residues. In germline, CDR1 is MNHEY, CDR2 SVGAGI. V lost 6 bases, J lost 1 base, and 9 bases lay in between. The CDR3 region has the DNA TGTGCCAGCAGCTTACAGGAGAACACTGAAGCTTTCTTT. Translated: CASSLQENTEAFF.

The CDR3: CASSLARGASGRSQYF. The CDR3 nucleotides are TGTGCCAGCAGCTTAGCGCGTGGGGCTAGCGGGAGGTCCCAGTACTTC. The V call is TRBV7-9, the J call TRBJ2-5; 11 bases match TRBD2. The CDR3 is 16 amino acids. Per germline, CDR1 SEHNR and CDR2 FQNEAQ (reference sequence). The junction had 9 bases not matched to a gene; V was cut back by 0 bases and J by 9 bases.

A single count supports this clone. V gene TRBV3-1 (or the pseudogene TRBV3-2) combines with J gene TRBJ2-1; the D gene is possibly TRBD1 (6 bases). Germline V gene sequence: CDR1 LGHDT, CDR2 YNNKEL (reference sequence). The CDR3 length is 13 residues. V lost 1 base and J 10 bases, leaving 11 bases between the germline ends. The CDR3 region is CASSQVKGGEQFF. The CDR3 DNA reads TGTGCCAGCAGCCAAGTTAAAGGGGGAGAGCAGTTCTTC.

This clone was found once. V gene TRBV3-1 (or the pseudogene TRBV3-2) combines with J gene TRBJ2-5, with 12 positions matching TRBD2. Germline-derived CDR1 and CDR2 are LGHDT and YNNKEL (reference sequence). The CDR3 consists of 17 residues. V shed 4 bases, J shed 5 bases, and the junction held 11 bases outside the gene matches. The CDR3 DNA reads TGTGCCAGCAGCCCTAGCGGGGGGGCCCTGAGAGACGAGACCCAGTACTTC. The encoded protein is CASSPSGGALRDETQYF.

This clone came up a few times. This chain links TRBV3-1 (or the pseudogene TRBV3-2) with TRBJ2-7, with a weak D call TRBD1 (6 bases). CDR3 length equals 15 residues. Germline V lookup: CDR1 LGHDT, CDR2 YNNKEL (reference sequence). Trimming removed 4 bases from V and 4 bases from J, with 17 bases in between. DNA of the CDR3: TGTGCCAGCAGCCCGGACAGCACTGGCCGGTACGAGCAGTACGTC. It translates to CASSPDSTGRYEQYV.

J is TRBJ2-1 and V is TRBV28; the D gene is possibly TRBD1 (6 bases). CDR3 length equals 15 residues. Looked up from germline, CDR1 is MDHEN and CDR2 is SYDVKM. The V end lost 3 bases, the J end lost 5 bases, and 14 bases lay between the germline ends. DNA for the CDR3: TGTGCCAGCAGTTTGGGGGCAGGGTGGAACAATGAGCAGTTCTTC. It encodes CASSLGAGWNNEQFF.

The rearrangement joins TRBV30 to TRBJ1-3; TRBD1 is a possible D gene (6 bases). From germline, CDR1 is GTSNPN and CDR2 SVGIG (reference sequence). V was shortened by 4 bases and J by 0 bases, with 13 bases between the two germline ends. The length of the CDR3 is 15 residues. CDR3 sequence reads: CAWTGGQHSGNTIYF. The CDR3 DNA sequence: TGTGCCTGGACTGGCGGACAGCACTCTGGAAACACCATATATTTT.

The V call is TRBV7-3, the J call TRBJ2-7; D possibly corresponds to TRBD2 (5 bases). V was trimmed by 4 bases and J by 3 bases, leaving 19 bases between them. The CDR3 sequence is 16 residues long. Per the germline V gene, CDR1 is SGHTA and CDR2 is FQGTGA. CDR3 bases: TGTGCCAGCAGCTCCAATGCTATCCGGGAAGACTACGAGCAGTACTTC. Translated, it gives CASSSNAIREDYEQYF.

The chain joins TRBV2 to TRBJ2-5; 8 bases are shared with TRBD1. Unmatched junction bases numbered 7, after V lost 8 bases and J lost 5 bases. Germline V gene lookup returns CDR1 SNHLY and CDR2 FYNNEI. The CDR3 is 13 residues long. CDR3 region: CASLSGGRETQYF. DNA of the CDR3: TGTGCCAGCCTATCAGGGGGCAGGGAGACCCAGTACTTC.

CDR3 nucleotide sequence: TGTGCCAGCAGCCCCTGGACTCCCGGAGGCGATGAGCAGTTCTTC. This translates into CASSPWTPGGDEQFF. V usage is TRBV11-2 and J usage is TRBJ2-1; D might be TRBD2 (5 bases). The CDR3 totals 15 residues. Trimming left V 5 bases short and J 8 bases short, with 19 bases between. Germline values: CDR1 SGHAT, CDR2 FQNNGV.

Notes on this clone: Within the sample, other DNA sequences also encode this same CDR3. The V and J genes are TRBV5-1 and TRBJ2-3, with 10 bases identical to TRBD1. Germline V gives CDR1 SGHRS, CDR2 YFSETQ. This CDR3 has 15 amino acids. The trim removed 4 bases at V and 1 base at J, leaving 3 bases unmatched. DNA for the CDR3: TGCGCCAGCAGCCTTGGGACAGGGGGCACAGATACGCAGTATTTT. It is translated as CASSLGTGGTDTQYF.

This clone was recorded only once. This chain joins TRBV6-1 and TRBJ1-2; perhaps TRBD1 as D (5 bases). Trimming took 5 bases from V and 2 from J, leaving 15 bases between them. The CDR3 has 15 amino acids. In germline, CDR1 is MNHNS, CDR2 SASEGT. The CDR3 is CASSSTTRGNYGYTF. In DNA form, the CDR3 reads TGTGCCAGCAGTTCAACGACCCGGGGGAACTATGGCTACACCTTC.

CDR3 sequence: CASSLGGTEQFF. The CDR3 DNA reads TGTGCCAGCAGTTTGGGAGGGACTGAGCAGTTCTTC. The rearrangement uses TRBV12-3 or TRBV12-4 and TRBJ2-1; 7 positions agree with TRBD2. V dropped 3 bases and J dropped 9; count of bases not matched to a gene: 2. CDR3 length: 12 amino acids.

This clone has only one observation. This rearrangement joins TRBV18 to TRBJ2-1; 8 positions match TRBD2. The CDR3 covers 14 residues. The V gene's germline CDR1 is KGHSH and CDR2 LQKENI. The junction had 4 bases not matched to a gene; V was cut back by 3 bases and J by 6 bases. CDR3 nucleotide sequence: TGTGCCAGCTCACCTCCGGGACTAGTCAATGAGCAGTTCTTC. Its protein is CASSPPGLVNEQFF. The variable domain in full, completed from reference TRBV18 and TRBJ2-1, reads NAGVMQNPRHLVRRRGQEARLRCSPMKGHSHVYWYRQLPEEGLKFMVYLQKENIIDESGMPKERFSAEFPKEGPSILRIQQVVRGDSAAYFCASSPPGLVNEQFFGPGTRLTVL.

The chain uses TRBV28 and TRBJ1-1; maybe TRBD1 (5 bases). From germline, CDR1 is MDHEN and CDR2 SYDVKM. There are 15 residues in the CDR3. V lost 7 bases, J lost 11 bases, and 26 bases lay in between. CDR3: CASILRKTGPIRAFF. The CDR3 coding sequence is TGTGCCAGCATCCTGAGAAAAACAGGCCCGATTCGGGCTTTCTTT.

This sequence joins TRBV6-1 and TRBJ1-6; the D is unclear. This CDR3 is 17 amino acids long. With 1 base removed from V and 7 bases from J, the gap between germline ends came to 17 bases. CDR1 and CDR2 (germline): MNHNS, SASEGT. CDR3: CASSEVLGLRLNSPLHF. CDR3 nucleotides: TGTGCCAGCAGTGAAGTTTTAGGTCTCAGGTTGAATTCACCCCTCCACTTT.

The J gene is TRBJ2-5, the V gene TRBV12-3 or TRBV12-4, with D possibly being TRBD2 (5 bases). The V and J ends lost 5 bases and 8 bases respectively, with 15 bases between them. The CDR3 consists of 13 residues. In DNA, the CDR3 is TGTGCCAGCAGTATGGACGAAGCGGCCACCCAGTACTTC. Its translation: CASSMDEAATQYF.